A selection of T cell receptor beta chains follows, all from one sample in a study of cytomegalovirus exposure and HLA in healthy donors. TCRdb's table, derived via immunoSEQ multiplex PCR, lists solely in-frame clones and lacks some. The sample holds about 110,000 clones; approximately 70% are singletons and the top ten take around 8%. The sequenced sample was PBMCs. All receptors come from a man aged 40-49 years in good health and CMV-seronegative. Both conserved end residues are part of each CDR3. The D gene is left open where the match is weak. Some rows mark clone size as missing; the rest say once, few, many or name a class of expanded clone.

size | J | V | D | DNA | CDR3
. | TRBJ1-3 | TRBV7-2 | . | TGTGCCAGCAGCCCTGTGGCCTCTGGAAACACCATATATTTT | CASSPVASGNTIYF
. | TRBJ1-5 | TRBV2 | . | TGTGCCAGCAGCTTACAGGGTAGCAATCAGCCCCAGCATTTT | CASSLQGSNQPQHF
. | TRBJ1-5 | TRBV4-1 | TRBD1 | TGCGCCAGCAGCTTAAGAGGCGGACAGGGGTTGGATAGCAATCAGCCCCAGCATTTT | CASSLRGGQGLDSNQPQHF
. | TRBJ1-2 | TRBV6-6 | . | TGTGCCAGCAGTTACGGAGGGAACTATGGCTACACCTTC | CASSYGGNYGYTF
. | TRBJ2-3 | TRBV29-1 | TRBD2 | TGCAGCGTTGCGGGGGGTCTCACAGATACGCAGTATTTT | CSVAGGLTDTQYF
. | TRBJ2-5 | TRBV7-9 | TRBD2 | TGTGCCAGCAGGCGGGGGGGCGCAGAGACCCAGTACTTC | CASRRGGAETQYF
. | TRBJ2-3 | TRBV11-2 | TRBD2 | TGTGCCAGCGGACTAGCGGGCACAGATACGCAGTATTTT | CASGLAGTDTQYF
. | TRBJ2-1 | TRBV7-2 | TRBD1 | TGTGCCAGCAGCTTCACATTGGGGACAGGGTCCACCGATGAGCAGTTCTTC | CASSFTLGTGSTDEQFF
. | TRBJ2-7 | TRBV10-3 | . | TGTGCCATCAGGACTATTCTCGCCTACGAGCAGTACTTC | CAIRTILAYEQYF
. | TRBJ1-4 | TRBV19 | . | TGTGCCAGTAGTATCGCCAGGGGTGAAAAACTGTTTTTT | CASSIARGEKLFF
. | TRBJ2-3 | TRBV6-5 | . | TGTGCCAGCAGATCTAGCTCAGATACGCAGTATTTT | CASRSSSDTQYF
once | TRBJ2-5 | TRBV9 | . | TGTGCCAGCAGCGTAGGCGGGGCGGACCAAGAGACCCAGTACTTC | CASSVGGADQETQYF
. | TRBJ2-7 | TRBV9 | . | TGTGCCAGCAGCGTGGGAGGCGGGGCCACCTACGAGCAGTACTTC | CASSVGGGATYEQYF
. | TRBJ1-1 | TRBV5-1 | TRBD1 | TGCGCCAGCTTCGGACAGGGGGGGTTGCGAGCTTTCTTT | CASFGQGGLRAFF
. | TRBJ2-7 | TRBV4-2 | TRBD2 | TGTGCCAGCAGCCAAGCGGGGGGTGGTGAGCAGTACTTC | CASSQAGGGEQYF
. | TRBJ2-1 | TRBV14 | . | TGTGCCAGCAGAAAACGGGGGTCACCTGCCTACAATGAGCAGTTCTTC | CASRKRGSPAYNEQFF
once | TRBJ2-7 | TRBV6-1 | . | TGTGCCATTAGCGGTTCCGACGAGCAGTACTTC | CAISGSDEQYF
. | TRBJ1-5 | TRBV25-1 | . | TGTGCCAGCAGCGAAGGGAGGGATCGTCAGCCCCAGCATTTT | CASSEGRDRQPQHF